This TCR beta chain stems from a study of shared T cell receptors in the human thymus. The data were produced by immunoSEQ multiplex PCR, yet TCRdb's version contains in-frame clones alone and is incomplete. This repertoire shows about 660,000 clones, around 87% found once; its top ten account for 0.0094%. Germline CDR1 is SGHNT and CDR2 is YYREEE (reference sequence). The V end was cut by 0 bases, the J end by 2 bases, with 18 bases between. There are 17 residues in the CDR3. This same sample was also part of a study on human thymus T cells.

The chain combines TRBV5-4 with TRBJ2-7; D is possibly TRBD2 (5 bases). Sequenced: thymocytes. The clonotype originates from a boy under three years old with a congenital heart defect. The CDR3 here is CASSLASGGLPTYEQYF. The CDR3 DNA reads TGTGCCAGCAGCTTGGCTTCCGGCGGGCTCCCTACCTACGAGCAGTACTTC.